One and the same sample provided the 5 T cell receptor beta chains below, sequenced in a study of vaccination effects on CD4 cells after COVID-19. Scientists isolated CD4+ T cells after a roughly nine-day culture period ended. Participants received two doses of either the BNT162b2 or mRNA-1273 vaccine. Antigen specificity for these receptors is unknown. Measured with immunoSEQ multiplex PCR; TCRdb has only the in-frame clones, and not every one. Counted here are tens of thousands of clones, around 69% occurring once; the ten biggest clones make up about 2.2%. The sample in question was CD4+ T cells from PBMCs cultured without peptide, obtained after COVID-19 vaccination. The receptors shown here come from a human donor who received a COVID-19 vaccine.

This rearrangement joins TRBV2 to TRBJ2-1, with a possible D match to TRBD1 (5 bases). The CDR3 sequence is 16 residues long. V was pared by 3 bases and J by 6 bases, with 18 bases between. CDR1 and CDR2 (germline): SNHLY, FYNNEI. In DNA form, the CDR3 reads TGTGCCAGCAGTGACGTCGGAGCGCGGCAGGGCAATGAGCAGTTCTTC. The encoded protein is CASSDVGARQGNEQFF.

A single count supports this clone. The rearrangement joins TRBV3-1 (or the pseudogene TRBV3-2) to TRBJ2-1, with 11 nucleotides matching TRBD2. After removal of 0 bases from V and 4 bases from J, the junction contained 11 bases not matched to a gene. CDR1 LGHDT and CDR2 YNNKEL come from the germline V gene (reference sequence). The CDR3 totals 19 residues. This CDR3 reads CASSQDRVAGGPRYNEQFF. CDR3 DNA: TGTGCCAGCAGCCAAGATAGGGTAGCGGGGGGGCCGCGGTACAATGAGCAGTTCTTC.

The chain employs TRBV11-2 and TRBJ1-4, with D tentatively TRBD1 (6 bases). Germline V gene data show CDR1 as SGHAT and CDR2 as FQNNGV. The V gene lost 3 bases and the J gene lost 7 bases, with 12 bases spanning the gap. The CDR3 length is 14 residues. CDR3: CASSFTGRSEKLFF. The CDR3 DNA is TGTGCCAGCAGCTTTACAGGGAGGAGTGAAAAACTGTTTTTT.

The table lists this clone with a count of one. The chain is built from TRBV7-9 and TRBJ1-2; 9 bases are shared with TRBD1. Germline V lookup: CDR1 SEHNR, CDR2 FQNEAQ (reference sequence). With V trimmed by 5 bases and J by 8 bases, 6 bases remained unmatched. The CDR3 contains 13 residues. As DNA, the CDR3 is TGTGCCAGCAGCCTCCGACAGGGGGAGGGCTACACCTTC. It codes for CASSLRQGEGYTF.

The gene calls are TRBV7-2 and TRBJ2-7; 11 positions agree with TRBD1. CDR1 and CDR2 from the germline V gene are SGHTA and FQGNSA. The V and J ends lost 0 bases and 0 bases, in that order; junction bases with no gene match: 10. This CDR3 comprises 19 residues. The CDR3 spells CASSLARTGGYVNSYEQYV. CDR3 nucleotide sequence: TGTGCCAGCAGCTTAGCCAGGACAGGGGGCTATGTTAACTCCTACGAGCAGTACGTC.